Sequencing of this T cell receptor beta chain was carried out in a study of blood T cell repertoires in COVID-19. Study-wide background: T cells, B-cell-depleted T cells, or PBMCs provided the cDNA or gDNA that served as material.

The data were produced by immunoSEQ multiplex PCR, yet TCRdb's version contains in-frame clones alone and is incomplete. Of approximately 56,000 clones in the sample, around nine tenths are singletons; the top ten hold 9%. Per the germline V gene, CDR1 is KGHSH and CDR2 is LQKENI. Trimming took off 5 bases at V and 0 bases at J, with 8 bases between the two ends. This CDR3 has 14 amino acids. The TCR originated in a man older than 75 with active or convalescent COVID-19. The chain combines TRBV18 with TRBJ1-5, with unresolved D. Specimen: peripheral blood. The CDR3 region is CASSTQDSNQPQHF. CDR3 bases: TGTGCCAGCTCAACCCAGGATAGCAATCAGCCCCAGCATTTT.